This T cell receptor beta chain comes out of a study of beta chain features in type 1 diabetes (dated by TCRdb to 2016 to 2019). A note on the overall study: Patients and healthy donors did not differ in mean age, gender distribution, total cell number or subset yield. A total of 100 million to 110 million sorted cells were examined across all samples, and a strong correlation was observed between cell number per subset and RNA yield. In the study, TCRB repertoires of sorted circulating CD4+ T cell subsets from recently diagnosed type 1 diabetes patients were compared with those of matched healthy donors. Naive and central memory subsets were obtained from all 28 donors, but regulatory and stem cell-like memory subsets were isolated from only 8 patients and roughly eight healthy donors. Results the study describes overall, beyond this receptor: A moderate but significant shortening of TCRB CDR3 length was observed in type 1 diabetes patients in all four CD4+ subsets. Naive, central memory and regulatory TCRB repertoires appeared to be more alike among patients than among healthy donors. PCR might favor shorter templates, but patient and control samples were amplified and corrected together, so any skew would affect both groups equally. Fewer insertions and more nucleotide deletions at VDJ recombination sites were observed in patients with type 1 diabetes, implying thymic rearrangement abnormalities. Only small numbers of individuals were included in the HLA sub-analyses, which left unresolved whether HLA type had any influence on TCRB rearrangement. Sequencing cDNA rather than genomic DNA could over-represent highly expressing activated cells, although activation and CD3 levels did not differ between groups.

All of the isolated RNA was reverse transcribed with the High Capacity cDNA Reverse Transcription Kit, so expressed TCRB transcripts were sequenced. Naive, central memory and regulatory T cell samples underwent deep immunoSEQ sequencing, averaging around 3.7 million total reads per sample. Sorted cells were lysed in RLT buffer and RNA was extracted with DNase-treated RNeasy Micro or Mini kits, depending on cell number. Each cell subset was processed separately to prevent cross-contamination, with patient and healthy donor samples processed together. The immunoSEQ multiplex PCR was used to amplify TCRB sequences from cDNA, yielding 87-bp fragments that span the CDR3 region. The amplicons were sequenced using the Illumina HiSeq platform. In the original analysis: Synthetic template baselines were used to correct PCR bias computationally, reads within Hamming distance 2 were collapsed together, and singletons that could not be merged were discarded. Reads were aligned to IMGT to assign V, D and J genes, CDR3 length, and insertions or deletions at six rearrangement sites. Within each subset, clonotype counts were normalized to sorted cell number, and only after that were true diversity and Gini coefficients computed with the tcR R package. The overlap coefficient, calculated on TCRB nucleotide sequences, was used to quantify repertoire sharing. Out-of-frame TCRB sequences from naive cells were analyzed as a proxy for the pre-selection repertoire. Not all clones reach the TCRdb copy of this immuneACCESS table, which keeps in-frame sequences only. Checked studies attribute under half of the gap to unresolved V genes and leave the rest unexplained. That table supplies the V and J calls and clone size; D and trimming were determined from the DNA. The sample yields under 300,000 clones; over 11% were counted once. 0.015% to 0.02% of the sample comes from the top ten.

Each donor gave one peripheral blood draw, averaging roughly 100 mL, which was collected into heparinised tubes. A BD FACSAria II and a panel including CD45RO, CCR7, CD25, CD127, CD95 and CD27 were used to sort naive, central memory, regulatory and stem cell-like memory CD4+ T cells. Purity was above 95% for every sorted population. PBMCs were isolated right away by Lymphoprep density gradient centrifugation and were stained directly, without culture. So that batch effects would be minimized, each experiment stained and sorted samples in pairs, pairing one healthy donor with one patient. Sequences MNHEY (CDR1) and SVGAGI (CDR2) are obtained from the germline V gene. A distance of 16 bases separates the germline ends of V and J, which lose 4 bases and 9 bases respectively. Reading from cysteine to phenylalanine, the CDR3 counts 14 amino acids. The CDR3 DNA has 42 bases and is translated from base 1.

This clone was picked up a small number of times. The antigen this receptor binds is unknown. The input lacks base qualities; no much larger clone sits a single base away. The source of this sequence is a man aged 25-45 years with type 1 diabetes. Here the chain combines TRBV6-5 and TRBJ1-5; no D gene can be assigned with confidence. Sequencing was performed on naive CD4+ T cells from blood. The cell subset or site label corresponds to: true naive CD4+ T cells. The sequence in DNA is TGTGCCAGCAGTTTCAGGTCGGGGATATGGCCCCAGCATTTT. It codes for CASSFRSGIWPQHF.